This T cell receptor beta chain is drawn from a study of blood T cell repertoires in COVID-19. Measured with immunoSEQ multiplex PCR; TCRdb has only the in-frame clones, and not every one. The data show roughly 140,000 clones, about 85% seen once. This clone was seen a few times. There are 18 residues in the CDR3. Germline V gene sequence: CDR1 MNHEY, CDR2 SVGEGT. Trimming at V came to 6 bases and at J to 5 bases, leaving 14 bases not matched to a gene. The material sequenced was peripheral blood. The chain recombines TRBV6-2 or TRBV6-3 with TRBJ2-1; TRBD2 aligns across 12 bases. The clonotype was recovered from a woman aged 55-75 years with COVID-19, enrolled during active disease. CDR3 sequence: CASSSHLRLAGVNNEQFF. The CDR3 nucleotides are TGTGCCAGCAGCTCCCACCTCCGACTAGCGGGAGTTAACAATGAGCAGTTCTTC.